The text below deals with one T cell receptor beta chain. This CDR3 is built from 15 residues. The germline V gene has CDR1 SQVTM and CDR2 ANQGSEA. With V trimmed by 4 bases and J by 0 bases, 3 bases remained unmatched. The data are from a study of prognosis after radiotherapy for stage I lung cancer. Background on the study: Participants consisted of stage I non-small cell lung cancer patients, who were enrolled between April 2018 and early 2019.

Genomic DNA was the source, and TCR beta CDR3 was amplified from it by two-round multiplex PCR. The authors ran first-round PCR with primers specific to each TRBV and TRBJ gene. TCRdb reanalysed the multiplex PCR reads using MiXCR and keeps one entry per CDR3 protein. The data show about 34,000 distinct CDR3 sequences, around a third seen once. Sequences were derived from PBMCs, sampled before or after stereotactic body radiation therapy (not recorded which). The chain has TRBV29-1 and TRBJ2-6; 7 positions agree with TRBD1. The receptor comes from a donor over 45 with non-small cell lung cancer. The CDR3 DNA is TGCAGCGTTGGGACAGGACCCTCTGGGGCCAACGTCCTGACTTTC. It encodes CSVGTGPSGANVLTF.